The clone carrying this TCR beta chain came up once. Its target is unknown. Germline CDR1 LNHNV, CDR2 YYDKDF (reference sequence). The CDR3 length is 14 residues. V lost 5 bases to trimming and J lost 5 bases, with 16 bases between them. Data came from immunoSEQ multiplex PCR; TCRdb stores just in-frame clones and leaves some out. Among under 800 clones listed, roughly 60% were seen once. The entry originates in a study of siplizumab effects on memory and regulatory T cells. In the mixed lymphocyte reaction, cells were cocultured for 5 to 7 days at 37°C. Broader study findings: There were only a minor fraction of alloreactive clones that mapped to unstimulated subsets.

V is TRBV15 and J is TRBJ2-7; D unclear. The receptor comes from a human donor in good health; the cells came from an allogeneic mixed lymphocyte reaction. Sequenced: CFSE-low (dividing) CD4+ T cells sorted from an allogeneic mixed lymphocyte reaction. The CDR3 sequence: CATSRRQGVDEQYF. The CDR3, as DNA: TGTGCCACCAGCCGAAGACAAGGTGTGGACGAGCAGTACTTC.